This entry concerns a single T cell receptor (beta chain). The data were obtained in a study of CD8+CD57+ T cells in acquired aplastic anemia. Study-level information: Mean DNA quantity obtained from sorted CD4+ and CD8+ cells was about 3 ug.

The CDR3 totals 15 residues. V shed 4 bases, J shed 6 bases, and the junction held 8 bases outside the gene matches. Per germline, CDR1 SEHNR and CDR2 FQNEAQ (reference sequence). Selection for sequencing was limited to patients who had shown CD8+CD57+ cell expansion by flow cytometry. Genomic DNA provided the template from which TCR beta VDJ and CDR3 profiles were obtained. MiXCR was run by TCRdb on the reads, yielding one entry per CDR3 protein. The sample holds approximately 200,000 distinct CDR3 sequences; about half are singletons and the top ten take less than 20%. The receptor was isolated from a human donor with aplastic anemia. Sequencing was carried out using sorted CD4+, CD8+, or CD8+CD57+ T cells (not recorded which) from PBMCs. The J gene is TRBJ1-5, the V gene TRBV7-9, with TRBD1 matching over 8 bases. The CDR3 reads CASSSTDRAGQPQHF. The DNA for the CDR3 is TGTGCCAGCAGCTCCACGGACAGGGCGGGTCAGCCCCAGCATTTT.